The rows below give T cell receptor beta chains drawn from one sample of a study of blood T cells in healthy people across ages. TCRdb re-called the 5' RACE reads through MiXCR, storing one row per CDR3 protein. Of roughly 1,700,000 distinct CDR3 sequences detected, 28% appear once; the ten largest clones hold 6.5% to 8.5%. The sequenced material came from blood. These receptor sequences come from a woman in her 30s in good health. Both conserved end residues are part of each CDR3. The D gene is left open where the match is weak. Clone size is stated in some rows and not others, as once, few, many or a class when expanded.

.,TRBV20-1,TRBJ2-7,.,TGCAGTGCTCCAGAGCCCCGGGACATCGGCTACGAGCAGTACTTC,CSAPEPRDIGYEQYF
many,TRBV11-3,TRBJ2-3,.,TGTGCCAGCAGCCTCGTCGGGCCCGGCACAGATACGCAGTATTTT,CASSLVGPGTDTQYF
.,TRBV5-6,TRBJ1-1,.,TGTGCCAGCAGCTTATTTGTGGGCACTGAAGCTTTCTTT,CASSLFVGTEAFF
.,TRBV2,TRBJ1-1,.,TGTGCCAGCAGCCCAGGGGAAACTGAATCTTTCTTT,CASSPGETESFF
few,TRBV5-1,TRBJ1-2,.,TGCGCCAGCAGCTTCGGGACGGAGTATGGCTACACCTTC,CASSFGTEYGYTF
.,TRBV7-9,TRBJ1-1,.,TGTGCCAGCAGCCCGTACCGGGACCAGAACACTGAAGCTTTCTTT,CASSPYRDQNTEAFF
.,TRBV30,TRBJ2-2,TRBD2,TGTGCCTGGACCCCGGGACTAGCGGGGGTCACCGGGGAGCTGTTTTTT,CAWTPGLAGVTGELFF
.,TRBV7-2,TRBJ2-3,.,TGTGCCAGCAGCTTCCAGACTGGACTACCTAGCACAGATACGCAGTATTTT,CASSFQTGLPSTDTQYF
.,TRBV6-6,TRBJ2-4,.,TGTGCCAGCGGGGCCCTTCCAGGCCTTCCGTACTTC,CASGALPGLPYF
few,TRBV29-1,TRBJ1-2,.,TGCAGCGTAGTAAAGGAGGTTGTTCGGGGCTACACCTTC,CSVVKEVVRGYTF
.,TRBV6-2/TRBV6-3,TRBJ2-5,TRBD2,TGTGCCAGCAGACTAGCGGTACTCCAAGAGACCCAGTACTTC,CASRLAVLQETQYF
.,TRBV28,TRBJ2-7,TRBD1,TGTGCCAGCAGCACCCGGGACAGGGTGGGCAGCGAGCAGTACTTC,CASSTRDRVGSEQYF
few,TRBV6-5,TRBJ1-2,.,TGTGCCAGCAGTTTGGGCAGGGGCGCGTCCTATGGCTACACCTTC,CASSLGRGASYGYTF
many,TRBV9,TRBJ2-7,.,TGTGCCAGCAGCGCTACAGGGGAGGCCTACGAGCAGTACTTC,CASSATGEAYEQYF
.,TRBV7-2,TRBJ2-5,TRBD1,TGTGCCAGCAGCCATTACAGGGGGGCGGCAGAGACCCAGTACTTC,CASSHYRGAAETQYF
.,TRBV5-1,TRBJ1-1,.,TGCGCCAGCAGCCCGCTACCATCTGCAGGGGACACTGAAGCTTTCTTT,CASSPLPSAGDTEAFF
.,TRBV18,TRBJ2-3,.,TGTGCCACCAACCGGGCTGCTTCCACAGATACGCAGTATTTT,CATNRAASTDTQYF
.,TRBV6-5,TRBJ1-1,.,TGTGCCAGCAGTTACGACAGATTGAACACTGAAGCTTTCTTT,CASSYDRLNTEAFF
few,TRBV20-1,TRBJ1-3,.,TGCAGTGCTAGTGGGCAGGGATACGACTCTGGAAACACCATATATTTT,CSASGQGYDSGNTIYF
many,TRBV7-2,TRBJ1-6,.,TGTGCCAGCAGCTCGACAGCTGATAATTCACCCCTCCACTTT,CASSSTADNSPLHF
few,TRBV24-1,TRBJ1-2,TRBD1,TGTGCCACCAGTGATACGACAGGGGACTATGGCTACACCTTC,CATSDTTGDYGYTF
once,TRBV7-9,TRBJ2-5,TRBD1,TGTGCCAGCAGCCATAGGGGAACCGGGACAGGGGGAGAGACCCAGTACTTC,CASSHRGTGTGGETQYF
.,TRBV7-8,TRBJ2-5,.,TGTGCCAGCAGCCCACAACCCTCGGGGTTTGGGGAGACCCAGTACTTC,CASSPQPSGFGETQYF
many,TRBV29-1,TRBJ2-7,.,TGCAGCGTTAAGGCCGGGACCCGTTGCGAGCAGTACTTC,CSVKAGTRCEQYF
many,TRBV15,TRBJ2-5,TRBD1,TGTGCCACGCGGGCCGGGACAGGGATACAAGAGACCCAGTACTTC,CATRAGTGIQETQYF
.,TRBV12-3/TRBV12-4,TRBJ1-5,.,TGTGCCAGCAGCCGCCTGAGTCAGCCCCAGCATTTT,CASSRLSQPQHF
few,TRBV5-5,TRBJ1-5,TRBD1,TGTGCCAGCAGCTTGTGGGGGACAGAGGACCAGCCCCAGCATTTT,CASSLWGTEDQPQHF
few,TRBV11-2,TRBJ2-7,TRBD2,TGTGCCAGCAGCCCTCTTGCGGGGGGAAGGTCCTACGAGCAGTACTTC,CASSPLAGGRSYEQYF
.,TRBV14,TRBJ1-1,.,TGTGCCAGCAGCCCATGGACAGACTCCACTGAAGCTTTCTTT,CASSPWTDSTEAFF
.,TRBV28,TRBJ1-5,TRBD1,TGTGCCAGCAGTTTTCGACAGGGACGGCAGCCCCAGCATTTT,CASSFRQGRQPQHF
.,TRBV5-1,TRBJ2-5,.,TGCGCCAGCAGCTTGGATGGTAGGCCCGAGACCCAGTACTTC,CASSLDGRPETQYF
few,TRBV18,TRBJ2-3,.,TGTGTCAGCTCACCACCGTCCGGGGGGCTTACGGATACGCAGTATTTT,CVSSPPSGGLTDTQYF
.,TRBV2,TRBJ2-5,TRBD2,TGTGCCAGCAGCGAGGCGAGCGGGGGGCAAGAGACCCAGTACTTC,CASSEASGGQETQYF
.,TRBV7-2,TRBJ1-2,.,TGTGCCAGCACCCCATTAAGCGATGGCTACACCTTC,CASTPLSDGYTF
few,TRBV6-1,TRBJ2-3,TRBD2,TGTGCCAGCAGTGCACGGCTAGCGGGAGTCGAAGCAGATACGCAGTATTTT,CASSARLAGVEADTQYF
few,TRBV12-3/TRBV12-4,TRBJ2-1,.,TGTGCCAGTTCCGGGACTCTATCCTACAATGAGCAGTTCTTC,CASSGTLSYNEQFF